The clone carrying this T cell receptor beta chain was counted between two and nine times. Its antigen is unidentified. Expressed TCRB transcripts were sequenced after all isolated RNA was converted to cDNA. Data came from immunoSEQ multiplex PCR; TCRdb stores just in-frame clones and leaves some out. The sample consists of around 500,000 clones, approximately 10% of them appearing once. The data were taken from a study of beta chain features in type 1 diabetes. Whole-study results and caveats: Any HLA effect on TCRB rearrangement was left unresolved by small sub-analyses.

This CDR3 region has 16 residues. CDR1 SEHNR and CDR2 FQNEAQ come from the germline V gene (reference sequence). Trimming left V 5 bases short and J 0 bases short, with 14 bases between. Sequencing was performed on naive CD4+ T cells from blood. The receptor was derived from a woman aged 18-30 years in good health. V gene TRBV7-9 combines with J gene TRBJ1-3; D unclear. Here the CDR3 DNA reads TGTGCCAGCAGCCCTCGTGCCGGGTACTCTGGAAACACCATATATTTT. Its protein is CASSPRAGYSGNTIYF.